The clone carrying this TCR beta chain was seen once. The sample belongs to a study of shared T cell receptors in the human thymus. The V gene's germline CDR1 is SQVTM and CDR2 ANQGSEA. CDR3 size: 17 residues. With 6 bases clipped from V and 6 bases from J, the junction kept 16 bases outside the gene matches. The method was immunoSEQ multiplex PCR; TCRdb's version includes in-frame clones alone and lacks a portion of them. The sample contains 600,000 or so clones, more than 70% of which appear only once. The same sample was also studied in work on human thymus T cells.

This clonotype was sampled from a boy under three years old with a congenital heart defect. The rearrangement joins TRBV29-1 to TRBJ2-3; 12 nucleotides match TRBD2. The material sequenced was thymocytes. The CDR3 sequence is CSVNYVASGRAGDTQYF. In DNA, the CDR3 is TGCAGCGTAAACTATGTGGCTAGCGGGAGGGCCGGGGATACGCAGTATTTT.